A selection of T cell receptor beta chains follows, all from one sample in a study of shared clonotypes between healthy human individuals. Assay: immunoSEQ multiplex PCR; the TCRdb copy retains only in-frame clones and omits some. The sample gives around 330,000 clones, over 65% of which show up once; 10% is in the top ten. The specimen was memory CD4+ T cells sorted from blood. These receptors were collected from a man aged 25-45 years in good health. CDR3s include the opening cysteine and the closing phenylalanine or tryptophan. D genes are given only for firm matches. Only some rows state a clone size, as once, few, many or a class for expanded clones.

TGTGCCAGCAGCGTTGATCTCGGGTTGCGCTACGAGCAGTACTTC	CASSVDLGLRYEQYF	TRBV9	TRBJ2-7	.	.
TGTGCCAGCAGCTGGGACTACGAGCAGTACTTC	CASSWDYEQYF	TRBV5-6	TRBJ2-7	.	.
TGCGCCAGCAGCTCTGGTGTCCCGGGACTAGCGGGAGGGCCGCGGGAGCAGTACTTC	CASSSGVPGLAGGPREQYF	TRBV5-1	TRBJ2-7	TRBD2	once
TGTGCCAGCAGTAACCGTGACAGGGGAAATCAGCCCCAGCATTTT	CASSNRDRGNQPQHF	TRBV28	TRBJ1-5	TRBD1	many
TGTGCCAGTAGGGGGACTAGCGGGAGTATCACCGGGGAGCTGTTTTTT	CASRGTSGSITGELFF	TRBV19	TRBJ2-2	TRBD2	.
TGTGCCAGCAGCGCTACGTGGGGGAATGAGCAGTTCTTC	CASSATWGNEQFF	TRBV9	TRBJ2-1	.	.
TGTGCCAGCGGACTGGACAGAGGATATTCACCCCTCCACTTT	CASGLDRGYSPLHF	TRBV7-2	TRBJ1-6	.	.
TGTGCCAGCAGTTTAGGGGGGGCGAGAGAGAATGAGCAGTTCTTC	CASSLGGARENEQFF	TRBV28	TRBJ2-1	.	.
TGCAGTGCTAGGGGGCACAATGAGCAGTTCTTC	CSARGHNEQFF	TRBV20-1	TRBJ2-1	.	.
TGTGCCAGCAGGGAGCGGGAGCTGATATATGAGCAGTTCTTC	CASRERELIYEQFF	TRBV2	TRBJ2-1	TRBD2	.
TGTGCCAGCAGTCAGATGGGACAGAAGTTCTACGAGCAGTACTTC	CASSQMGQKFYEQYF	TRBV6-6	TRBJ2-7	TRBD1	.
TGCGCCAGCAGCCAAGTACTAGAGGGGTACAATGAGCAGTTCTTC	CASSQVLEGYNEQFF	TRBV4-1	TRBJ2-1	.	.
TGTGCCATCAGTGGAGAGAACACTGAAGCTTTCTTT	CAISGENTEAFF	TRBV10-3	TRBJ1-1	.	.
TGTGCCAGCTGGCGGGGGAATGAGCAGTTCTTC	CASWRGNEQFF	TRBV2	TRBJ2-1	TRBD2	.
TGCAGCGTTGAACCGACCGGGACTATCACAGATACGCAGTATTTT	CSVEPTGTITDTQYF	TRBV29-1	TRBJ2-3	TRBD2	.
TGTGCCAGCAGCTTAGCTCCGACCTACGAGCAGTACTTC	CASSLAPTYEQYF	TRBV11-3	TRBJ2-7	.	few
TGCGCCAGCAGCTTTGTGTCTAGCGGGAGCCAATCGCAGTATTTT	CASSFVSSGSQSQYF	TRBV5-1	TRBJ2-3	TRBD2	.
TGTGCCAGCAGTTACTCTCCGCGGGACCCAAGAGAAAAACTGTTTTTT	CASSYSPRDPREKLFF	TRBV6-5	TRBJ1-4	.	.
TGTGCCAGCAGTTTAACGGGAGCTACCGAGCAGTACTTC	CASSLTGATEQYF	TRBV27	TRBJ2-7	.	few
TGTGCCAGCAGCTTGGGGGGTATCTCCTACAATGAGCAGTTCTTC	CASSLGGISYNEQFF	TRBV5-6	TRBJ2-1	.	.
TGTGCCAGCAGCCTCCCCCCCCGTGACGAGCAGTACTTC	CASSLPPRDEQYF	TRBV25-1	TRBJ2-7	.	few
TGTGCCAGCAGTGATCAGGGAGTAGGGGAGACCCAGTACTTC	CASSDQGVGETQYF	TRBV2	TRBJ2-5	.	.
TGTGCCAGTAGCCAACTAGCGGGAGTCAGCACAGATACGCAGTATTTT	CASSQLAGVSTDTQYF	TRBV19	TRBJ2-3	TRBD2	.
TGTGCCAGCAGCTTTAGCGGGACAGGAAGCACAGATACGCAGTATTTT	CASSFSGTGSTDTQYF	TRBV7-2	TRBJ2-3	.	.
TGCGCCAGGTGGCCCGTGTATGAGCAGTTCTTC	CARWPVYEQFF	TRBV10-1	TRBJ2-1	.	.
TGTGCCTGGAGTGTAAAGTCTTTGGGGGCAAGGGATCAGCCCCAGCATTTT	CAWSVKSLGARDQPQHF	TRBV30	TRBJ1-5	.	.
TGTGCCAGCAGCTCCGGGACAGGGGGCGTCCGTAATTCACCCCTCCACTTT	CASSSGTGGVRNSPLHF	TRBV7-9	TRBJ1-6	TRBD1	.
TGCGCCAGTATGCGGGAGGGTGCCTACAATGAGCAGTTCTTC	CASMREGAYNEQFF	TRBV5-1	TRBJ2-1	TRBD2	.
TGTGCCAGCAGCCAGACAGCGGGAGTAGGGCCCGGGGAGCTGTTTTTT	CASSQTAGVGPGELFF	TRBV7-3	TRBJ2-2	TRBD2	.
TGTGCCAGCAGCAGAAACAGGGGCGGCGAGCAGTACTTC	CASSRNRGGEQYF	TRBV7-3	TRBJ2-7	TRBD1	.
TGCGCCAGCAGCCGGCAGCGGGAGGGATACAATGAGCAGTTCTTC	CASSRQREGYNEQFF	TRBV4-3	TRBJ2-1	TRBD2	.
TGTGCCAGCAGAAGAGACAGGGCGGTGTACGAGCAGTACTTC	CASRRDRAVYEQYF	TRBV6-5	TRBJ2-7	TRBD1	.
TGCGCCAGCAGCTTGTGGGCAGGGAGCTCCTACGAGCAGTACTTC	CASSLWAGSSYEQYF	TRBV5-1	TRBJ2-7	.	.
TGTGCCAGTAGTAGGGGGACAGGAAAAAACATTCAGTACTTC	CASSRGTGKNIQYF	TRBV19	TRBJ2-4	TRBD1	.
TGTGCCTGCTACAGGGGCAGGACCTTCGCGGGAGGCTACACCTTC	CACYRGRTFAGGYTF	TRBV30	TRBJ1-2	TRBD1	.
TGTGCCAGCACTGGGTCCGACAGGGCCCTTGGAGAGCAGTACTTC	CASTGSDRALGEQYF	TRBV5-6	TRBJ2-7	TRBD1	.
TGTGCCAGCAGCCCTGTCAGGGGGAGCCCGCAAGAGACCCAGTACTTC	CASSPVRGSPQETQYF	TRBV7-2	TRBJ2-5	TRBD1	.
TGTGCCAGCAGCTTGGGTAGCGGGAGTGGGGCCTACGAGCAGTACTTC	CASSLGSGSGAYEQYF	TRBV5-5	TRBJ2-7	TRBD2	.
TGTGCCAGCAGGACGGGGGTTAGGGGGTCCAGGTGGACCGGGGAGCTGTTTTTT	CASRTGVRGSRWTGELFF	TRBV27	TRBJ2-2	.	.
TGTGCCAGCAGCCCCTTTAGACAGTACAATGAGCAGTTCTTC	CASSPFRQYNEQFF	TRBV5-4	TRBJ2-1	.	.
TGTGCCAGCGGGGGGTCTGGGACAGCGCAAGAGACCCAGTACTTC	CASGGSGTAQETQYF	TRBV28	TRBJ2-5	.	.
TGTGCCTCTGAAGGTAGCGCAGATACGCAGTATTTT	CASEGSADTQYF	TRBV10-3	TRBJ2-3	.	.
TGTGCCAGTAGTAGTGGAGGCCCGGGGCCCAATCAGCCCCAGCATTTT	CASSSGGPGPNQPQHF	TRBV19	TRBJ1-5	.	many
TGTGCCAGCAGCGCCATGACAAGAGCGGGAGGGCCTCCCGAGCAGTACTTC	CASSAMTRAGGPPEQYF	TRBV11-2	TRBJ2-7	TRBD2	few
TGTGCCAGCTCAGCCAAGACCGGGACATACTCCTACGAGCAGTACTTC	CASSAKTGTYSYEQYF	TRBV18	TRBJ2-7	.	.
TGTGCCAGCAGCTTAGACAAATACGAGCAGTACTTC	CASSLDKYEQYF	TRBV11-2	TRBJ2-7	.	.
TGTGCCAGCGGGGGGACCTCGACTCCCAAAAACATTCAGTACTTC	CASGGTSTPKNIQYF	TRBV6-1	TRBJ2-4	.	.
TGCAGCGCAGAGAAGAATGAGGGCACTGAAGCTTTCTTT	CSAEKNEGTEAFF	TRBV29-1	TRBJ1-1	.	.
TGTGCCAGCAGCTCTAACAGGCTTGGTTCGCGCCAAGAGACCCAGTACTTC	CASSSNRLGSRQETQYF	TRBV7-9	TRBJ2-5	.	once
TGTGCCAGCAGTCCGGGGGCGCTCACTGGCTACACCTTC	CASSPGALTGYTF	TRBV28	TRBJ1-2	.	once
TGTGCCAGCAGCTTAGGACTAGCGGGAGATGAGCAGTTCTTC	CASSLGLAGDEQFF	TRBV7-9	TRBJ2-1	TRBD2	.
TGTGCCAGCAGTAAGGGAGAAAAACTGTTTTTT	CASSKGEKLFF	TRBV6-6	TRBJ1-4	.	.
TGTGCCAGCAGACTGGTAATTGACGCTTTCTTT	CASRLVIDAFF	TRBV2	TRBJ1-1	.	many
TGTGCCAGCAGTTGGGGGACTAGCCGAGGGCCCGTGGCACGTGAGCAGTTCTTC	CASSWGTSRGPVAREQFF	TRBV28	TRBJ2-1	TRBD2	.
TGTGCCAGCAGCTCGATTGGGACACTAAATCAGCCCCAGCATTTT	CASSSIGTLNQPQHF	TRBV7-8	TRBJ1-5	.	.
TGTGCCAGCAGCGAAGGGACAGGGGACGGTGAGCAGTTCTTC	CASSEGTGDGEQFF	TRBV9	TRBJ2-1	TRBD1	.
TGTGCCAGTAGGCCTCAGGGTAGCAATCAGCCCCAGCATTTT	CASRPQGSNQPQHF	TRBV19	TRBJ1-5	.	.
TGCACCAGCAGCCGAGACTCCGAGCGATGCCCCTACGAGCAGTACTTC	CTSSRDSERCPYEQYF	TRBV1	TRBJ2-7	.	few
TGTGCCAGCAGTGGGGGACGGGCGGGAGTGCACACAGATACGCAGTATTTT	CASSGGRAGVHTDTQYF	TRBV2	TRBJ2-3	TRBD2	many
TGCGCCAGCAGCAACGGGATCCGCGGGACAGATACGCAGTATTTT	CASSNGIRGTDTQYF	TRBV5-1	TRBJ2-3	.	few